The 15 T cell receptor beta chains presented below share a single source sample, sequenced in a study of OX40 agonist ivuxolimab in advanced cancers. Data came from immunoSEQ multiplex PCR; TCRdb stores just in-frame clones and leaves some out. The table lists 82,000 or so clones, more than 80% of them singletons, with 2% to 3% in the top ten. The sequenced sample was CD4+ or CD8+ T cells sorted from blood, obtained in a trial of the OX40 agonist ivuxolimab. The receptors come from an adult with an advanced solid tumor such as melanoma, head and neck, liver or kidney cancer.

A few counts support this clone. The CDR3 protein is CASSSPTMGNQPQHF. In DNA, the CDR3 is TGTGCCAGCAGTTCACCAACGATGGGCAATCAGCCCCAGCATTTT. The chain uses TRBV6-6 and TRBJ1-5; D is unclear. The CDR3 is 15 amino acids. V shed 4 bases and J shed 2 bases, with 12 bases lying between them. Germline V gene lookup returns CDR1 MNHNY and CDR2 SVGAGI (reference sequence).

V gene TRBV29-1 combines with J gene TRBJ2-6, with D possibly being TRBD1 (6 bases). Trimming took off 4 bases at V and 2 bases at J, with 15 bases between the two ends. CDR1 and CDR2 (germline): SQVTM, ANQGSEA. The CDR3 extends over 16 amino acids. CDR3 residues: CSVGRNPGAGANVLTF. CDR3 in DNA: TGCAGCGTTGGTCGGAACCCAGGGGCTGGGGCCAACGTCCTGACTTTC.

This chain connects TRBV18 to TRBJ2-5, with 11 bases aligning to TRBD1. The germline V gene has CDR1 KGHSH and CDR2 LQKENI. V lost 3 bases to trimming and J lost 4 bases; unmatched junction nucleotides: 4. The CDR3 is made up of 15 amino acids. As DNA, the CDR3 is TGTGCCAGCTCACCGGGACAGGGGGTATTAGAGACCCAGTACTTC. It encodes CASSPGQGVLETQYF.

The sample holds one count of this clone. In DNA, the CDR3 is TGTGCCAGCAGCTTATCAGGGGGCGCTGAGTTCTTC. It codes for CASSLSGGAEFF. This sequence joins TRBV7-3 and TRBJ2-1; 8 bases are shared with TRBD1. Germline trimming cut 2 bases from V and 14 bases from J; bases unmatched to any gene: 5. This CDR3 has 12 amino acids. Germline V gives CDR1 SGHTA, CDR2 FQGTGA.

The chain has TRBV11-3 and TRBJ2-3; possibly TRBD2 for D (5 bases). Germline assignment: CDR1 SGHNT and CDR2 YENEEA. This CDR3 is 13 amino acids long. Trimming shortened V by 5 bases and J by 4 bases, and 10 bases separated the two germline ends. DNA for the CDR3: TGTGCCAGCAGCGACGGCGGGTCAGATACGCAGTATTTT. It yields the protein CASSDGGSDTQYF.

The V call is TRBV29-1, the J call TRBJ2-3; possible D gene TRBD1, 5 bases. There are 12 residues in the CDR3. Trimming cost V 3 bases and J 4 bases, with 8 bases left between them. Germline V gene sequence: CDR1 SQVTM, CDR2 ANQGSEA. In DNA, the CDR3 is TGCAGCGTTGACGCAGGGTCAGATACGCAGTATTTT. Amino acids: CSVDAGSDTQYF.

The chain employs TRBV7-2 and TRBJ1-4, with a possible D match to TRBD1 (5 bases). V shed 5 bases and J shed 5 bases, with 12 bases lying between them. The CDR3 is made up of 14 amino acids. CDR1 is SGHTA and CDR2 is FQGNSA in the germline V gene. The CDR3 here is CASSMGRQNEKLFF. CDR3 sequence (DNA): TGTGCCAGCAGCATGGGACGGCAGAATGAAAAACTGTTTTTT.

The CDR3 reads CASSSTGIQEKLFF. The CDR3 DNA reads TGTGCCAGCAGCTCGACAGGGATACAGGAAAAACTGTTTTTT. This chain uses TRBV5-6 with TRBJ1-4; 7 bases align to TRBD1. CDR3 length equals 14 residues. V was clipped by 3 bases and J by 8 bases; unmatched bases: 7. Per germline, CDR1 SGHDT and CDR2 YYEEEE.

The chain carries TRBV7-2 and TRBJ1-2; possible D gene TRBD1, 5 bases. This CDR3 region has 14 residues. V dropped 1 base and J dropped 3 bases, with 9 bases sitting between them. The V gene's germline CDR1 is SGHTA and CDR2 FQGNSA. The CDR3 nucleotides are TGTGCCAGCAGCTTAGTTCAGGGAGACTATGGCTACACCTTC. It is translated as CASSLVQGDYGYTF.

The V call is TRBV5-1, the J call TRBJ2-5; 7 bases fit TRBD1. Germline V gene data show CDR1 as SGHRS and CDR2 as YFSETQ. The V gene end was trimmed by 6 bases and the J gene end by 4 bases; junction bases not matched to a gene: 3. This CDR3 has 12 amino acids. This CDR3 is CASKGAGETQYF. The CDR3 DNA sequence: TGCGCCAGCAAGGGGGCCGGAGAGACCCAGTACTTC.

This clone was observed once. The chain has TRBV4-1 and TRBJ2-7; 9 nucleotides match TRBD1. CDR3 length: 17 amino acids. In germline, CDR1 is MGHRA, CDR2 YSYEKL. V was clipped by 4 bases and J by 2 bases; unmatched bases: 12. The CDR3 DNA follows: TGCGCCAGCAGCCCGACTGCCGGCCGGGACAGGGCCTACGAGCAGTACTTC. It is translated as CASSPTAGRDRAYEQYF.

The chain joins TRBV7-3 to TRBJ2-2; D is undetermined. The CDR3 has 14 residues. Germline loops: CDR1 SGHTA, CDR2 FQGTGA. The V gene lost 6 bases and the J gene lost 5 bases, with 13 bases spanning the gap. Here the CDR3 reads CASSLSPRTGELFF. The CDR3 DNA is TGTGCCAGCAGTTTGAGTCCTCGGACCGGGGAGCTGTTTTTT.

V usage is TRBV6-4 and J usage is TRBJ2-2; D is possibly TRBD1 or TRBD2 (5 bases each). CDR3 length: 15 amino acids. V lost 3 bases to trimming and J lost 4 bases, with 12 bases between them. Germline CDR1 reads MRHNA; CDR2 reads SNTAGT. DNA of the CDR3: TGTGCCAGCAGTGATAGGGGACGCGGCACCGGGGAGCTGTTTTTT. Its protein product is CASSDRGRGTGELFF.

This clone was seen more than once but under ten times. The CDR3 is CASSEGWPLRGPETQYF. The CDR3 nucleotides read TGTGCCAGCAGTGAAGGCTGGCCCCTCCGGGGGCCAGAGACCCAGTACTTC. This rearrangement joins TRBV2 to TRBJ2-5, with D perhaps being TRBD1 or TRBD2 (6 bases each). The V end was cut by 1 base, the J end by 4 bases, with 19 bases between. Germline lookup yields CDR1 SNHLY and CDR2 FYNNEI. This CDR3 comprises 17 residues.

Details on this clone: The same CDR3 arises from other DNA sequences in this sample as well. The chain has TRBV9 and TRBJ2-7, with D perhaps matching TRBD2 (5 bases). CDR1 is SGDLS, CDR2 YYNGEE, per germline. There are 15 residues in the CDR3. Trimming removed 4 bases from V and 0 bases from J, with 14 bases in between. The CDR3 bases are TGTGCCAGCAGCCCCGGACTCGGCAGCTCCTACGAGCAGTACTTC. Its protein is CASSPGLGSSYEQYF.